Sequencing of this TCR beta chain was carried out in a study of breast tumors, draining lymph nodes, adjacent tissues. Between the trimmed V and J ends, which lost 8 bases and 4 bases, there was a span of 21 bases. In germline, CDR1 is MNHEY, CDR2 SMNVEV (reference sequence). This CDR3 has 16 residues. Each CDR3 protein gets one entry after TCRdb re-called the multiplex PCR reads with MiXCR. The repertoire holds under 30,000 distinct CDR3 sequences, with about 25% as singletons. This receptor was obtained from a female donor with breast cancer. Some clones in this sample may be carry-over from other donors' samples. Sequencing was done on a sample of breast tumor tissue. The J gene is TRBJ2-1, the V gene TRBV27; D is unclear. Written as DNA, the CDR3 is TGTGCCAGCGCTGCAATGGTGAGAGATACTTACAATGAGCAGTTCTTC. Translating gives CASAAMVRDTYNEQFF.